The rows below give T cell receptor beta chains drawn from one sample of a study of control samples from healthy donors and cancer patients. Assay: immunoSEQ multiplex PCR; the TCRdb copy retains only in-frame clones and omits some. The data show 150,000 or so clones, around nine tenths seen once. Sample: blood. These receptors all stem from a woman aged 30 to 39 in good health. Both conserved end residues are part of each CDR3. A D gene is named only where the DNA matches it firmly. Some rows have no size entry. The others give once, few or many, or a class for an expanded clone.

TRBD2 | TRBJ2-3 | NA | TRBV9 | TGTGCCAGCAGCGAGGGGGGGAGCGGGAGACCAGATACGCAGTATTTT | CASSEGGSGRPDTQYF
TRBD2 | TRBJ2-1 | NA | TRBV7-3 | TGTGCCAGCAGCTATTCTAGCGGGATAGGGGGTGAGCAGTTCTTC | CASSYSSGIGGEQFF
NA | TRBJ2-2 | NA | TRBV7-6 | TGTGCCAGCAGCTCCCACCTGCCCTCGAACACCGGGGAGCTGTTTTTT | CASSSHLPSNTGELFF
NA | TRBJ2-1 | NA | TRBV7-9 | TGTGCCAGCAGCATTCCGGGAGCTAAGCAGTTCTTC | CASSIPGAKQFF
TRBD2 | TRBJ2-7 | NA | TRBV7-2 | TGTGCCAGCAGCCTAGGGGGACTAGCGGGAGGAGGCGAGCAGTACTTC | CASSLGGLAGGGEQYF
NA | TRBJ1-1 | NA | TRBV4-2 | TGTGCCAGCAGCCAAGTCGGGGGCACTGAAGCTTTCTTT | CASSQVGGTEAFF
NA | TRBJ2-7 | NA | TRBV19 | TGTGCCAGTAGAGCCGGACCGGGACGCACGGGGGAGCAGTACTTC | CASRAGPGRTGEQYF
NA | TRBJ2-1 | NA | TRBV5-6 | TGTGCCAGCAGCTACAGGACATACCGTTTGGATGAGCAGTTCTTC | CASSYRTYRLDEQFF
TRBD1 | TRBJ2-7 | NA | TRBV24-1 | TGTGCCACCAGTTCCCCCGGACAGGGAAATAACGAGCAGTACTTC | CATSSPGQGNNEQYF
NA | TRBJ1-1 | NA | TRBV7-9 | TGTGCCAGCAGGGCCTACTCGAACACTGAAGCTTTCTTT | CASRAYSNTEAFF
NA | TRBJ2-3 | NA | TRBV2 | TGTGCCAGCAGTGTGCGAGTGTCCGATACGCAGTATTTT | CASSVRVSDTQYF
TRBD1 | TRBJ1-5 | NA | TRBV6-5 | TGTGCCAGCAGTTACTCGGCCACCGGACAGGGACAGCCCCAGCATTTT | CASSYSATGQGQPQHF
NA | TRBJ2-7 | NA | TRBV6-2/TRBV6-3 | TGTGCCAGCAGCCGCGAAGGAGTCGGCTACGAGCAGTACTTC | CASSREGVGYEQYF
NA | TRBJ1-6 | NA | TRBV4-1 | TGCGCCAGCAGCCAATCTGGGGGTAGGGATTCACCCCTCCACTTT | CASSQSGGRDSPLHF
NA | TRBJ2-2 | NA | TRBV29-1 | TGCAGCGTAATTAACGGGACGAACACCGGGGAGCTGTTTTTT | CSVINGTNTGELFF
NA | TRBJ1-3 | NA | TRBV13 | TGTGCCAGCAGCCCGCCGGGGCAGGCTGGAAACACCATATATTTT | CASSPPGQAGNTIYF
NA | TRBJ2-6 | NA | TRBV6-5 | TGTGCCAGCAGTTATTCTGGGGCCAACGTCCTGACTTTC | CASSYSGANVLTF
NA | TRBJ1-6 | few | TRBV30 | TGTGCCTGGGGAGAGGGGCCGTCACCCCTCCACTTT | CAWGEGPSPLHF
NA | TRBJ1-1 | NA | TRBV29-1 | TGCAGCGTTGGGGGAATCACAGGGTACCCCACTGAAGCTTTCTTT | CSVGGITGYPTEAFF
NA | TRBJ2-1 | NA | TRBV4-1 | TGCGCCAGCAGCCAATATGGGATAGGGAACAATGAGCAGTTCTTC | CASSQYGIGNNEQFF
NA | TRBJ1-1 | NA | TRBV19 | TGTGCCAGTAGTATTTCCGGGCCCGAAGCTTTCTTT | CASSISGPEAFF
NA | TRBJ2-5 | NA | TRBV12-3/TRBV12-4 | TGTGCCAGCAGTTTCGCTAGCTGGGAGACCCAGTACTTC | CASSFASWETQYF
TRBD1 | TRBJ2-1 | NA | TRBV11-2 | TGTGCCAGCAGCCCGTACAGGGGAGCGTACAATGAGCAGTTCTTC | CASSPYRGAYNEQFF
NA | TRBJ2-3 | NA | TRBV10-1 | TGCGCCAGCAGTGAGTGGGGTACCCTCACAGATACGCAGTATTTT | CASSEWGTLTDTQYF
TRBD2 | TRBJ2-3 | NA | TRBV4-2 | TGTGCCAGCAGCCAAGACGGGGTCGGAGCGGGAGACGGAGCGGCGCAGTATTTT | CASSQDGVGAGDGAAQYF
TRBD2 | TRBJ2-5 | NA | TRBV3-1/TRBV3-2 | TGTGCCAGCAGCCTAGGACTAGAAGAAGAGACCCAGTACTTC | CASSLGLEEETQYF
NA | TRBJ1-1 | once | TRBV19 | TGTGCCAGTAGTATGCTGGGACCCCAGAACACTGAAGCTTTCTTT | CASSMLGPQNTEAFF
NA | TRBJ2-1 | NA | TRBV19 | TGTGCCAGTAGTATCGGCCCAGGGACCCTTTCTCTCAATGAGCAGTTCTTC | CASSIGPGTLSLNEQFF
TRBD1 | TRBJ2-3 | NA | TRBV5-6 | TGTGCCAGCAGCTTGGCTGCGACAGGGGACGCAGATACGCAGTATTTT | CASSLAATGDADTQYF
NA | TRBJ2-3 | NA | TRBV7-9 | TGTGCCAGCGAAACCCAGGGGTCGGATACGCAGTATTTT | CASETQGSDTQYF
NA | TRBJ2-1 | NA | TRBV5-1 | TGCGCCAGCAGCCAAGGCGACTATAACAATGAGCAGTTCTTC | CASSQGDYNNEQFF
TRBD1 | TRBJ2-2 | NA | TRBV6-5 | TGTGCCAGCAACGGACAGGGGTACACCGGGGAGCTGTTTTTT | CASNGQGYTGELFF
NA | TRBJ2-2 | NA | TRBV28 | TGTGCCAGCAGTTTTCCGGGGACCGGGGAGCTGTTTTTT | CASSFPGTGELFF
NA | TRBJ2-3 | NA | TRBV6-5 | TGTGCCAGCAGCGGGGGGGACAGGGTCACAGATACGCAGTATTTT | CASSGGDRVTDTQYF
NA | TRBJ1-5 | NA | TRBV28 | TGTGCCAGCGGCTGGCCCCAGCATTTT | CASGWPQHF
NA | TRBJ2-7 | NA | TRBV28 | TGTGCCAGCGCAGTTTCTATTACGACACCGAGCTCCTACGAGCAGTACTTC | CASAVSITTPSSYEQYF
NA | TRBJ1-1 | once | TRBV7-9 | TGTGCCAGCAGCCCCCGGCTAGGGCAGGGTGGCACTGAAGCTTTCTTT | CASSPRLGQGGTEAFF
TRBD1 | TRBJ2-7 | NA | TRBV6-4 | TGTGCCAGCAGTCCCGGGACAGGGGGCAAGAACGAGCAGTACTTC | CASSPGTGGKNEQYF
NA | TRBJ1-2 | once | TRBV6-1 | TGTGCCAGCAGTGAGAAAGGCTATGGCTACACCTTC | CASSEKGYGYTF
NA | TRBJ2-4 | NA | TRBV2 | TGTGCCAGCAGTGAAGAAGGGTCAGGGATCGGAAACATTCAGTACTTC | CASSEEGSGIGNIQYF
NA | TRBJ1-6 | NA | TRBV11-2 | TGTGCCAGCAGCAACTCAGGGAGCTCCTATAATTCACCCCTCCACTTT | CASSNSGSSYNSPLHF
TRBD2 | TRBJ2-1 | few | TRBV15 | TGTGCCACCAGCAGAGGTGGTCGGCTAGCGGGAATCGATGAGCAGTTCTTC | CATSRGGRLAGIDEQFF
TRBD2 | TRBJ2-1 | NA | TRBV4-2 | TGTGCCAGCAGCCAAGCCGGGACTAGCGGATACAATGAGCAGTTCTTC | CASSQAGTSGYNEQFF
TRBD1 | TRBJ1-2 | NA | TRBV2 | TGTGCCAGCAGCCCGGACAGGGCGAGGAACTATGGCTACACCTTC | CASSPDRARNYGYTF
TRBD2 | TRBJ2-1 | NA | TRBV12-5 | TGTGCTAGTGCCGGACTAGCGGGCAATGAGCAGTTCTTC | CASAGLAGNEQFF
NA | TRBJ1-4 | NA | TRBV30 | TGTGCCTGGAGTGTCTACGAGGGATTAAGTGAAAAACTGTTTTTT | CAWSVYEGLSEKLFF
NA | TRBJ1-2 | NA | TRBV5-4 | TGTGCCAGCAGGGAGGGCGGGCCTTTCTATGGCTACACCTTC | CASREGGPFYGYTF
NA | TRBJ2-5 | NA | TRBV1 | TGCACCAGCAGCCAAGACCGCTACTTCAAAGAGACCCAGTACTTC | CTSSQDRYFKETQYF
TRBD2 | TRBJ2-3 | NA | TRBV19 | TGTGCCAGTAGTATAACTAGCGGGAGTTATAGAGGCACAGATACGCAGTATTTT | CASSITSGSYRGTDTQYF
NA | TRBJ2-1 | NA | TRBV24-1 | TGTGCCACCAGTGATTTGGTCAGGGGAAAGCAGTTCTTC | CATSDLVRGKQFF
TRBD1 | TRBJ2-5 | NA | TRBV2 | TGTGCCAGCAGCTTGGGGGAGGGGACAGGGCAAGAGACCCAGTACTTC | CASSLGEGTGQETQYF
NA | TRBJ2-3 | NA | TRBV11-2 | TGTGCCAGCAGCTTATCGACAGATACGCAGTATTTT | CASSLSTDTQYF
NA | TRBJ2-1 | NA | TRBV4-3 | TGCGCCAGCAGCCAAGCCAGGGACAATGAGCAGTTCTTC | CASSQARDNEQFF
NA | TRBJ1-1 | once | TRBV29-1 | TGCAGCGCCTTAGAGATGAACACTGAAGCTTTCTTT | CSALEMNTEAFF
NA | TRBJ2-1 | NA | TRBV7-2 | TGTGCCAGCAGCTTACTCGGGACTCCCTACAATGAGCAGTTCTTC | CASSLLGTPYNEQFF
NA | TRBJ1-1 | NA | TRBV28 | TGTGCCACGACGACGGCTTTCCACACTGAAGCTTTCTTT | CATTTAFHTEAFF
NA | TRBJ2-1 | NA | TRBV5-1 | TGCGCCAGCAGCTTGGCAGGGACCAATGAGCAGTTCTTC | CASSLAGTNEQFF